Following are 14 T cell receptor beta chains from one sample sequenced in a study of radiotherapy plus CTLA-4 blockade in lung cancer. Using immunoSEQ multiplex PCR, the repertoire was profiled, and TCRdb retains in-frame clones only, with some absent. Among approximately 110,000 clones, around 84% were seen once, and the ten largest hold 2.5% to 3.5%. The specimen was peripheral blood, collected from a patient treated with radiotherapy plus ipilimumab. These receptor sequences come from a human donor with non-small cell lung cancer that progressed on radiotherapy plus ipilimumab. Some clones in this sample may be carry-over from other donors' samples.

J is TRBJ1-2 and V is TRBV7-9; D remains ambiguous. Trimming stripped 0 bases from V and 8 bases from J, with 7 bases between. The CDR3 sequence is 12 residues long. Germline CDR1 SEHNR, CDR2 FQNEAQ (reference sequence). CDR3 nucleotide sequence: TGTGCCAGCAGCTTAGCTCTCCTCGGCTACACCTTC. This translates into CASSLALLGYTF.

The chain employs TRBV9 and TRBJ1-1; unclear D gene. Trimming took 0 bases from V and 11 from J, leaving 14 bases between them. The CDR3 runs to 13 residues. Germline loops: CDR1 SGDLS, CDR2 YYNGEE. This CDR3 reads CASSVGRMIPAFF. CDR3 coding DNA: TGTGCCAGCAGCGTAGGTCGGATGATACCCGCTTTCTTT.

The chain carries TRBV5-1 and TRBJ2-2; D remains unclear. CDR1 is SGHRS, CDR2 YFSETQ, per germline. This CDR3 has 13 residues. The V and J ends lost 3 bases and 1 base respectively, with 4 bases between them. The CDR3 loop is CASSSGNTGELFF. In DNA form, the CDR3 reads TGCGCCAGCAGCTCGGGGAACACCGGGGAGCTGTTTTTT.

This clone was detected only a few times. This chain connects TRBV2 to TRBJ1-2; 9 bases fit TRBD1. The CDR3 is 12 residues long. Germline V gives CDR1 SNHLY, CDR2 FYNNEI. Trimming took 4 bases from V and 10 from J; bases not matched to a gene: 4. CDR3 in DNA: TGTGCCAGCAGTGGGGACAGGGTCTCCTACACCTTC. Translation gives CASSGDRVSYTF. The entire variable domain, with the rest obtained from reference TRBV2 and TRBJ1-2, is as follows: EPEVTQTPSHQVTQMGQEVILRCVPISNHLYFYWYRQILGQKVEFLVSFYNNEISEKSEIFDDQFSVERPDGSNFTLKIRSTKLEDSAMYFCASSGDRVSYTFGSGTRLTVV.

This chain connects TRBV6-1 to TRBJ1-6, with D possibly TRBD1 on 6 matching bases. Looked up from germline, CDR1 is MNHNS and CDR2 is SASEGT. V was cut by 0 bases and J by 0 bases, with 9 bases left in between. The CDR3 runs 17 residues. CDR3 residues: CASSEAGGSSYNSPLHF. The CDR3 nucleotides read TGTGCCAGCAGTGAAGCAGGGGGGAGCTCCTATAATTCACCCCTCCACTTT.

The gene calls are TRBV30 and TRBJ1-2, with a tentative D call TRBD1 (5 bases). Germline V lookup: CDR1 GTSNPN, CDR2 SVGIG (reference sequence). V shed 4 bases and J shed 6 bases, with 12 bases lying between them. This CDR3 is built from 12 residues. The CDR3 DNA sequence: TGTGCCTGGATGAATTTCAGGGATGGCTACACCTTC. As protein: CAWMNFRDGYTF.

The chain employs TRBV11-2 and TRBJ2-2; the match to TRBD2 covers 7 bases. The CDR3 is 15 residues long. The junction had 6 bases not matched to a gene; V was cut back by 6 bases and J by 2 bases. Germline-derived CDR1 and CDR2 are SGHAT and FQNNGV. As DNA, the CDR3 is TGTGCCAGCAGTGACAGCGGGGTAAACACCGGGGAGCTGTTTTTT. This codes for CASSDSGVNTGELFF.

The count of this clone is one. The rearrangement joins TRBV2 to TRBJ1-1, with D hard to call. The V end lost 2 bases, the J end lost 11 bases, and 9 bases lay between the germline ends. The CDR3 loop spans 11 amino acids. CDR1 SNHLY and CDR2 FYNNEI come from the germline V gene. The CDR3 region is CASSEWLGAFF. The DNA for the CDR3 is TGTGCCAGCAGTGAATGGCTGGGGGCTTTCTTT. The variable domain in full, completed from reference TRBV2 and TRBJ1-1, reads EPEVTQTPSHQVTQMGQEVILRCVPISNHLYFYWYRQILGQKVEFLVSFYNNEISEKSEIFDDQFSVERPDGSNFTLKIRSTKLEDSAMYFCASSEWLGAFFGQGTRLTVV.

The chain is built from TRBV6-4 and TRBJ2-1, with 10 positions matching TRBD1. The CDR3 sequence is 15 residues long. Trimming at V came to 6 bases and at J to 7 bases, leaving 9 bases not matched to a gene. Germline loops: CDR1 MRHNA, CDR2 SNTAGT. Written as DNA, the CDR3 is TGTGCCAGCAGCGAACGGACAGGGGGATTTAATGAGCAGTTCTTC. Its translation: CASSERTGGFNEQFF.

CDR3 sequence: CASSQDVRGEEKLFF. In DNA, the CDR3 is TGTGCCAGCAGCCAAGATGTCAGGGGAGAGGAAAAACTGTTTTTT. The chain recombines TRBV4-2 with TRBJ1-4; weak D call: TRBD1 (6 bases). V shed 0 bases and J shed 8 bases, with 13 bases lying between them. This CDR3 has 15 residues. Germline V gene data show CDR1 as LGHNA and CDR2 as YNFKEQ.

The chain has TRBV19 and TRBJ2-2; 7 bases agree with TRBD1. Germline V lookup: CDR1 LNHDA, CDR2 SQIVND (reference sequence). CDR3 length equals 13 residues. The V gene end was trimmed by 6 bases and the J gene end by 10 bases; junction bases not matched to a gene: 8. The chain's CDR3 is CASRTTGPKELFF. The CDR3 DNA reads as TGTGCCAGTAGGACGACAGGGCCGAAGGAGCTGTTTTTT.

The chain employs TRBV7-6 and TRBJ2-1; 12 bases agree with TRBD2. Per the germline V gene, CDR1 is SGHVS and CDR2 is FNYEAQ. This CDR3 is built from 16 residues. The trim removed 3 bases at V and 4 bases at J, leaving 4 bases unmatched. This CDR3 is CASSFTGLAGYNEQFF. The CDR3 DNA is TGTGCCAGCAGCTTTACGGGACTAGCGGGTTACAATGAGCAGTTCTTC.

The rearrangement joins TRBV5-1 to TRBJ2-7; D is unclear. There are 12 residues in the CDR3. V was cut by 5 bases and J by 3 bases, with 9 bases left in between. CDR1 SGHRS and CDR2 YFSETQ come from the germline V gene. The CDR3 sequence: CASRAESYEQYF. CDR3 DNA: TGCGCCAGCAGGGCAGAGAGCTACGAGCAGTACTTC.

The chain joins TRBV6-5 to TRBJ1-2, with 8 bases that match TRBD1. Losses at the gene ends were 1 base for V and 8 bases for J; bases not matched to a gene: 6. CDR3 size: 14 residues. In germline, CDR1 is MNHEY, CDR2 SVGAGI. CDR3 loop: CASSYLDRGRGYTF. As DNA, the CDR3 is TGTGCCAGCAGTTACTTAGACAGGGGCCGCGGCTACACCTTC.